The entry below describes one T cell receptor beta chain. This clonotype was recorded at least ten times. The antigen it binds to is not known. No much larger clonotype is one base removed from it; base qualities were not supplied. This entry belongs to a study of early T cells in non-severe SARS-CoV-2 infection (TCRdb year 2021). In the study overall: Bulk RNA from unsorted whole blood was used for TCR sequencing, so alpha and beta chains could not be paired.

Set within a cohort of healthcare workers in London, UK, this nested case-control study involved weekly PCR testing of nasopharyngeal swabs along with blood sampling. Between 23 and 31 March 2020, the week of the UK lockdown, healthcare workers were enrolled and then followed up weekly for as long as 16 weeks. The paper as a whole reports these results and caveats: VDJdb matching was skewed toward anti-spike CD8 responses, so virus-specific expansions were likely underestimated and private and CD4 specificities were missed.

The library was generated by 5' RACE. The sequencing machine was a NextSeq 500. In the TCR library protocol, unique molecular identifiers were attached to individual cDNA molecules to correct for PCR bias and sequencing error. Both TCR alpha and beta chains were sequenced, and tight co-correlation was observed between alpha and beta sequence abundances in each sample. The authors' analysis ran thus. V gene, J gene and CDR3 annotation of TCR sequences was performed with Decombinator V4. Expanded TCRs were defined as changing significantly between any two time points under a Poisson model with p below 0.0001. Abundances of TCRs were expressed as counts per million after normalisation to the total number of TCRs sequenced in each sample. VDJdb, accessed 1 November 2021, was searched for CMV, EBV and SARS-CoV-2 annotated TCRs, excluding TCRs annotated for multiple antigens. In-frame beta chains were kept once TCRdb had trimmed the public reads at Q25 with fastp and called clones with MiXCR. Under each unique CDR3 protein, matching rows form one entry showing the most common genes and DNA. In this record, the V and J calls reflect TCRdb's handling and not the investigators' own analysis. Here the sample has about 39,000 distinct CDR3 sequences; approximately 7.1% occur a single time. The ten largest clones add up to roughly 5% of the sample.

Source material: whole blood. This sequence was found in an adult who was a healthcare worker with PCR-confirmed SARS-CoV-2 infection or an uninfected control (not recorded which).

The DNA sequence is as follows: TGTGCCAGCAGCTCAACGACTAAATGGACAGGGGGGGCGGCTTTCTTT. Its translation reads: CASSSTTKWTGGAAFF. The chain is made from TRBV5-4 and TRBJ1-1; TRBD1 matches 10 bases in the middle. Per the germline V gene (reference sequence), SGHNT is the CDR1 and YYREEE is the CDR2. From the cysteine through the phenylalanine, the CDR3 covers 16 amino acids. Just the 48-base CDR3 DNA is kept, in frame starting at base 1. V trim: 3 bases; J trim: 11 bases; unmatched bases: 16.